This is a list of T cell receptor beta chains from one sample in a study of shared clonotypes between healthy human individuals. Libraries were prepared by immunoSEQ multiplex PCR; TCRdb keeps only in-frame clonotypes and omits some of them. The data hold approximately 710,000 clones, with 90% observed a single time. Source material: memory CD8+ T cells from PBMCs. The receptor set was obtained from a man aged 18 to 30 in good health. Some clones in this sample may be carry-over from other donors' samples. The CDR3 runs from the conserved cysteine through the conserved F or W. The D gene is left open where the match is weak. Clone size is stated in some rows and not others, as once, few, many or a class when expanded.

TGCGCCAGCAGCGCCCTAGCACGATCCTACAATGAGCAGTTCTTC | CASSALARSYNEQFF | TRBJ2-1 | TRBV5-1 | NA | NA
TGTGCCAGCAGCTCTCCCGTGGGTGCCAAAAACATTCAGTACTTC | CASSSPVGAKNIQYF | TRBJ2-4 | TRBV7-9 | NA | NA
TGTGCCAGCAGCCTGCGTGTAGGACAAAAAGCTTACGAGCAGTACTTC | CASSLRVGQKAYEQYF | TRBJ2-7 | TRBV14 | NA | NA
TGTGCCAGCAGCCCCACCATCACCACGGGGGCGTGGGACGAGCAGTACTTC | CASSPTITTGAWDEQYF | TRBJ2-7 | TRBV7-9 | NA | NA
TGTGCCAGCAGCTTCGATCGGAGCTCGTACCAAGAGACCCAGTACTTC | CASSFDRSSYQETQYF | TRBJ2-5 | TRBV7-9 | NA | NA
TGCGCCAGCAGCAACGAGCCGACGGTGACTAACTATGGCTACACCTTC | CASSNEPTVTNYGYTF | TRBJ1-2 | TRBV4-1 | NA | NA
TGTGCCAGCAGTTTATCGTACGAAACCTCGGCCCAGTACTTC | CASSLSYETSAQYF | TRBJ2-5 | TRBV28 | NA | NA
TGTGCCAGCAGCCAAGACTGGCAGGCCAATCCCATTAGGAACACTGAAGCTTTCTTT | CASSQDWQANPIRNTEAFF | TRBJ1-1 | TRBV14 | NA | NA
TGTGCCAGCTTCGACAGGGGAGGTTACAATGAGCAGTTCTTC | CASFDRGGYNEQFF | TRBJ2-1 | TRBV2 | TRBD1 | once
TGTGCCAGCTTTCACCCCCTAGCGGGAGTCTACGAGCAGTACTTC | CASFHPLAGVYEQYF | TRBJ2-7 | TRBV6-1 | TRBD2 | NA
TGTGCCAGCAGCCCGGGGGGCGACACTGAAGCTTTCTTT | CASSPGGDTEAFF | TRBJ1-1 | TRBV9 | NA | few
TGTGCCAGCAGCTCGGACAGAAACTCTGGAAACACCATATATTTT | CASSSDRNSGNTIYF | TRBJ1-3 | TRBV28 | NA | NA
TGTGCCAGCAGTGCGGTGGCGACCTATAATTCACCCCTCCACTTT | CASSAVATYNSPLHF | TRBJ1-6 | TRBV2 | NA | NA
TGTGCCAGGACCCAGAGATTAAGCGGAGCTTGCACAGATACGCAGTATTTT | CARTQRLSGACTDTQYF | TRBJ2-3 | TRBV7-4 | NA | NA
TGTGCCATCAGAAACGGACAGGGGAATTATTCACCCCTCCACTTT | CAIRNGQGNYSPLHF | TRBJ1-6 | TRBV10-3 | TRBD1 | NA
TGTGCCAGCAGTGTGGGGCGCACCGGGGAGCTGTTTTTT | CASSVGRTGELFF | TRBJ2-2 | TRBV27 | NA | NA
TGTGCCATCAGTGAGTCGGATGCCAGGAGACAATCCTACAATGAGCAGTTCTTC | CAISESDARRQSYNEQFF | TRBJ2-1 | TRBV10-3 | NA | NA
TGCGCCAGCAGCTTGGTGGACACTGAAGCTTTCTTT | CASSLVDTEAFF | TRBJ1-1 | TRBV5-1 | NA | NA
TGTGCCACCAGCAGAGTGTCTACCGATACGCAGTATTTT | CATSRVSTDTQYF | TRBJ2-3 | TRBV15 | NA | NA
TGTGCCAGTAGTAAGGACAGGGAGACTTGGAACATTCAGTACTTC | CASSKDRETWNIQYF | TRBJ2-4 | TRBV19 | TRBD1 | NA
TGTGCCCTCGGTCGGCCCCTCTACGAGCAGTACTTC | CALGRPLYEQYF | TRBJ2-7 | TRBV7-2 | NA | NA
TGTGCCAGCAGCCCCGGTTGGGGGGCCGGCTACACCTTC | CASSPGWGAGYTF | TRBJ1-2 | TRBV7-9 | NA | once
TGTGCCAGCAGTTCCCCAGGGAATAGGGACTACACCTTC | CASSSPGNRDYTF | TRBJ1-2 | TRBV28 | NA | NA
TGCAGCGTTGGAGGACAGGGCAACGAGCAGTACTTC | CSVGGQGNEQYF | TRBJ2-7 | TRBV29-1 | TRBD1 | NA
TGTGCCAGCAGTGCCAGGGGTCCGGGTTCACCCCTCCACTTT | CASSARGPGSPLHF | TRBJ1-6 | TRBV28 | NA | NA
TGTGCCAGCAGTAAGACAGGGGTGATTGGGGAGCTGTTTTTT | CASSKTGVIGELFF | TRBJ2-2 | TRBV6-5 | TRBD1 | NA
TGTGCCAGCAGCTCTAGGCGACAGAGCCAAGAGACCCAGTACTTC | CASSSRRQSQETQYF | TRBJ2-5 | TRBV11-2 | NA | NA
TGTGCCAGTAGTAGCGGGGTAGCCTACAATGAGCAGTTCTTC | CASSSGVAYNEQFF | TRBJ2-1 | TRBV19 | NA | NA
TGTGCCACCAGCCAGCAGCGGACCTACGAGCAGTACTTC | CATSQQRTYEQYF | TRBJ2-7 | TRBV15 | NA | NA
TGCGCCAGCAGCCAACCCAGCGGAGGGAGGTTAGAGACCGGGGAGCTGTTTTTT | CASSQPSGGRLETGELFF | TRBJ2-2 | TRBV4-1 | NA | NA
TGTGCCAGCAGTTACCCGGATACGCAGTATTTT | CASSYPDTQYF | TRBJ2-3 | TRBV6-5 | NA | NA
TGTGCCAGCAGCTTTAGTGGGAGTAGTGAGCAGTTCTTC | CASSFSGSSEQFF | TRBJ2-1 | TRBV7-9 | NA | NA
TGTGCCAGCAGTCCTCGAGTCTACGAGCAGTACTTC | CASSPRVYEQYF | TRBJ2-7 | TRBV28 | NA | NA
TGTGCCAGCAGTGTCGAGACTAGCGGGAGCAATGAGCAGTTCTTC | CASSVETSGSNEQFF | TRBJ2-1 | TRBV6-4 | TRBD2 | NA
TGTGCCAGCAGCGCGCCGACAGGGGAAGCTGAGACCCAGTACTTC | CASSAPTGEAETQYF | TRBJ2-5 | TRBV5-6 | TRBD1 | NA
TGTGCCAGCAGCGGGACCGGCAGGGACTCCTACGAGCAGTACTTC | CASSGTGRDSYEQYF | TRBJ2-7 | TRBV7-9 | NA | NA
TGTGCCAGCAGCTCCCGCCGAGGGATGAACACTGAAGCTTTCTTT | CASSSRRGMNTEAFF | TRBJ1-1 | TRBV11-2 | NA | NA
TGTGCCAGCAGCGGGATCAGCGCCACAGATACGCAGTATTTT | CASSGISATDTQYF | TRBJ2-3 | TRBV5-4 | NA | NA
TGTGCCAGTAGGACAGGGGGTGGATGGGACGAGCAGTACTTC | CASRTGGGWDEQYF | TRBJ2-7 | TRBV27 | TRBD1 | NA